This T cell receptor beta chain was recovered during a study of blood T cell repertoires in COVID-19. In the study's own analysis: Nucleated cell counts were estimated from reference gene primer amplification. The assay was immunoSEQ multiplex PCR, and TCRdb's table has in-frame clones only and misses some. Clone size and V and J calls were adopted from that table, with D and trimming inferred from the DNA. The table has about 95,000 clones, around 87% seen once; the top ten hold 15% to 20%. CDR3 length equals 11 residues. Germline loops: CDR1 GTSNPN, CDR2 SVGIG (reference sequence). V was cut by 0 bases and J by 6 bases, with 6 bases left in between.

Sequencing was performed on peripheral blood. The V and J genes are TRBV30 and TRBJ2-7; D is uncertain. The TCR sequence derives from a human donor in a cohort sampled during active COVID-19. The CDR3 DNA follows: TGTGCCTGGAGTGTCCGGGTCGAGCAGTACTTC. It is translated as CAWSVRVEQYF.